The 29 T cell receptor beta chains presented below share a single source sample, sequenced in a study of OX40 agonist ivuxolimab in advanced cancers. TCRdb's copy holds only in-frame clones and misses some; the assay was immunoSEQ multiplex PCR. This table holds roughly 70,000 clones, roughly 89% found once. The material sequenced was CD4+ or CD8+ T cells sorted from blood, taken in a trial of the OX40 agonist ivuxolimab. The receptors were gathered from an adult with an advanced solid tumor such as melanoma, head and neck, liver or kidney cancer.

On this clone: Other DNA sequences in the sample encode the same CDR3. The chain uses TRBV11-3 and TRBJ1-5; D unresolved. The germline V gene encodes CDR1 SGHNT and CDR2 YENEEA. V dropped 0 bases and J dropped 7 bases, with 7 bases sitting between them. This CDR3 is 13 amino acids long. Here the CDR3 reads CASSLDNGQPQHF. The CDR3, as DNA: TGTGCCAGCAGCTTAGATAACGGGCAGCCCCAGCATTTT.

This rearrangement joins TRBV5-4 to TRBJ2-7; a possible D gene is TRBD1 (5 bases). The CDR3 contains 16 residues. The germline gives CDR1 SGHNT, CDR2 YYREEE (reference sequence). Trimming shortened V by 4 bases and J by 3 bases, and 20 bases separated the two germline ends. Written as DNA, the CDR3 is TGTGCCAGCAGCCCGGACCCGCCAGGGCGTATCTACGAGCAGTACTTC. This gives the protein CASSPDPPGRIYEQYF.

The chain couples TRBV2 to TRBJ1-1, with TRBD1 matching 7 bases. J gave up 0 bases and V 9 bases, and 7 bases lay outside the gene matches. Per the germline V gene, CDR1 is SNHLY and CDR2 is FYNNEI. The CDR3 covers 14 residues. For the CDR3, the DNA is TGTGCCAGAACTAAACAGGGGATGAACACTGAAGCTTTCTTT. Its protein product is CARTKQGMNTEAFF. The variable domain in full, completed from reference TRBV2 and TRBJ1-1, reads EPEVTQTPSHQVTQMGQEVILRCVPISNHLYFYWYRQILGQKVEFLVSFYNNEISEKSEIFDDQFSVERPDGSNFTLKIRSTKLEDSAMYFCARTKQGMNTEAFFGQGTRLTVV.

Written as DNA, the CDR3 is TGTGCCAGCAGGGTACCCGTTTTCTTCTATGGCTACACCTTC. Amino acid sequence: CASRVPVFFYGYTF. The chain uses TRBV6-4 and TRBJ1-2, with D unresolved. Trimming took 6 bases from V and 4 from J, leaving 15 bases between them. This CDR3 has 14 residues. Germline V gene lookup returns CDR1 MRHNA and CDR2 SNTAGT.

The chain links TRBV18 to TRBJ1-5, with a possible D match to TRBD1 (5 bases). Germline loops: CDR1 KGHSH, CDR2 LQKENI. The germline V and J ends were trimmed by 6 bases and 9 bases, with 15 bases remaining between them. The CDR3 consists of 13 residues. The CDR3 DNA sequence: TGTGCCAGCTCGCATGGAAGGGGTGCGCCCCAGCATTTT. Its protein is CASSHGRGAPQHF.

This chain connects TRBV9 to TRBJ1-4; no clear D gene. V shed 0 bases and J shed 2 bases, with 20 bases lying between them. Germline V gene sequence: CDR1 SGDLS, CDR2 YYNGEE. This CDR3 spans 19 amino acids. The CDR3 reads CASSVGPLGRRRTNEKLFF. The CDR3 bases are TGTGCCAGCAGCGTAGGGCCTCTCGGGCGGAGGCGGACTAATGAAAAACTGTTTTTT.

The V call is TRBV5-1, the J call TRBJ2-6; no firm D call. The germline V gene encodes CDR1 SGHRS and CDR2 YFSETQ. Trimming took off 1 base at V and 1 base at J, with 6 bases between the two ends. CDR3 length: 15 residues. The DNA for the CDR3 is TGCGCCAGCAGCTTGTACGAGTCTGGGGCCAACGTCCTGACTTTC. Amino acid sequence: CASSLYESGANVLTF.

V usage is TRBV9 and J usage is TRBJ1-1, with TRBD1 identical over 8 bases. CDR1 is SGDLS and CDR2 is YYNGEE in the germline V gene. The trim removed 4 bases at V and 3 bases at J, leaving 11 bases unmatched. CDR3 size: 16 residues. CDR3 loop: CASSPRTGLGYTEAFF. DNA of the CDR3: TGTGCCAGCAGCCCCCGGACAGGGTTGGGATACACTGAAGCTTTCTTT.

The chain is built from TRBV19 and TRBJ1-2; D uncertain. Germline loops: CDR1 LNHDA, CDR2 SQIVND (reference sequence). The CDR3 is 13 amino acids. V lost 8 bases and J lost 5, with 15 bases in between. The CDR3, as DNA: TGTGCCAGTCACGCCGGAAGCCCATATGGCTACACCTTC. It specifies CASHAGSPYGYTF.

This clone showed up just once. The chain combines TRBV19 with TRBJ2-5, with D maybe TRBD1 (6 bases). The CDR3 spans 15 residues. V lost 1 base and J 4 bases, leaving 13 bases between the germline ends. The germline V gene has CDR1 LNHDA and CDR2 SQIVND (reference sequence). CDR3 loop: CASSIARGLRETQYF. DNA for the CDR3: TGTGCCAGTAGTATAGCAAGGGGGTTGAGAGAGACCCAGTACTTC. The whole variable domain, filled in from reference TRBV19 and TRBJ2-5, reads DGGITQSPKYLFRKEGQNVTLSCEQNLNHDAMYWYRQDPGQGLRLIYYSQIVNDFQKGDIAEGYSVSREKKESFPLTVTSAQKNPTAFYLCASSIARGLRETQYFGPGTRLLVL.

This chain's CDR3 is CASSFRTVYEQYF. CDR3 in DNA: TGTGCCAGCAGCTTTAGGACAGTCTACGAGCAGTACTTC. The V and J genes are TRBV5-5 and TRBJ2-7, with D possibly being TRBD1 (6 bases). This CDR3 is built from 13 residues. Per the germline V gene, CDR1 is SGHKS and CDR2 is YYEKEE (reference sequence). Trimming stripped 2 bases from V and 3 bases from J, with 9 bases between.

The chain uses TRBV6-5 and TRBJ1-2, with 7 bases identical to TRBD1. CDR3 length: 14 amino acids. The ends lost 6 bases at V and 6 bases at J; junction bases unmatched: 10. Germline loops: CDR1 MNHEY, CDR2 SVGAGI. Here the CDR3 DNA reads TGTGCCAGCAGAACAGGGGCCCCCCCCCATGGCTACACCTTC. It specifies CASRTGAPPHGYTF.

This chain uses TRBV5-1 with TRBJ1-6, with D hard to call. This CDR3 has 16 amino acids. Germline V gene data show CDR1 as SGHRS and CDR2 as YFSETQ. The V end was cut by 6 bases, the J end by 1 base, with 14 bases between. DNA of the CDR3: TGCGCCAGCAAGGAGGACCCGGGGTCCTATAATTCACCCCTCCACTTT. It translates to CASKEDPGSYNSPLHF.

The rearrangement uses TRBV19 and TRBJ2-2; D is perhaps TRBD1 (6 bases). Germline V CDR1 and CDR2: LNHDA, SQIVND (reference sequence). The CDR3 sequence is 15 residues long. V lost 1 base to trimming and J lost 6 bases, with 12 bases between them. CDR3 protein: CASSIVAGAAGELFF. The CDR3 DNA reads TGTGCCAGTAGTATAGTTGCAGGGGCTGCCGGGGAGCTGTTTTTT. Using reference TRBV19 and TRBJ2-2 for the parts outside the CDR3, the full variable domain is DGGITQSPKYLFRKEGQNVTLSCEQNLNHDAMYWYRQDPGQGLRLIYYSQIVNDFQKGDIAEGYSVSREKKESFPLTVTSAQKNPTAFYLCASSIVAGAAGELFFGEGSRLTVL.

The chain is built from TRBV5-6 and TRBJ2-5, with a weak D call TRBD1 (6 bases). The length of the CDR3 is 15 residues. CDR1 is SGHDT and CDR2 is YYEEEE in the germline V gene. V was trimmed by 0 bases and J by 4 bases, leaving 13 bases between them. This CDR3 is CASSLATQGPETQYF. The CDR3 DNA follows: TGTGCCAGCAGCTTGGCCACCCAGGGGCCAGAGACCCAGTACTTC.

This sequence joins TRBV4-3 and TRBJ1-1; unclear D gene. The CDR3 spans 15 residues. CDR1 is LGHNA and CDR2 is YSLEER in the germline V gene. The V and J ends lost 0 bases and 2 bases respectively, with 10 bases between them. Written as DNA, the CDR3 is TGCGCCAGCAGCCAAGACTCCGAAACCAACACTGAAGCTTTCTTT. Its protein is CASSQDSETNTEAFF.

V usage is TRBV12-5 and J usage is TRBJ1-3; tentatively, D is TRBD1 (5 bases). Trimming removed 6 bases at V and 3 bases at J, with 15 bases between. This CDR3 is 15 amino acids long. The V gene's germline CDR1 is LGHNT and CDR2 FRNRAP. The CDR3 is CASGSGNSVGNTIYF. As DNA, the CDR3 is TGTGCTAGTGGCTCAGGGAATTCTGTTGGAAACACCATATATTTT.

The chain joins TRBV2 to TRBJ2-7, with TRBD1 identical over 7 bases. With 7 bases clipped from V and 5 bases from J, the junction kept 11 bases outside the gene matches. The CDR3 covers 14 residues. The germline V gene has CDR1 SNHLY and CDR2 FYNNEI. The CDR3 DNA sequence: TGTGCCAGCACCTCACACAGGGGCTCGGACGAGCAGTACTTC. Protein product: CASTSHRGSDEQYF. Full variable domain (remainder filled in from reference TRBV2 and TRBJ2-7): EPEVTQTPSHQVTQMGQEVILRCVPISNHLYFYWYRQILGQKVEFLVSFYNNEISEKSEIFDDQFSVERPDGSNFTLKIRSTKLEDSAMYFCASTSHRGSDEQYFGPGTRLTVT.

The J gene is TRBJ1-5, the V gene TRBV7-2; TRBD1 might be the D (5 bases). Trimming removed 5 bases from V and 6 bases from J, with 11 bases in between. The CDR3 runs 13 residues. Germline CDR1 SGHTA, CDR2 FQGNSA. The CDR3 sequence is CASSPTRGQPQHF. For the CDR3, the DNA is TGTGCCAGCAGCCCAACGAGGGGTCAGCCCCAGCATTTT.

This clone showed up just once. The chain is built from TRBV19 and TRBJ1-2; 7 bases agree with TRBD1. The CDR3 has 14 residues. V lost 5 bases to trimming and J lost 4 bases; unmatched junction nucleotides: 7. In germline, CDR1 is LNHDA, CDR2 SQIVND (reference sequence). This chain's CDR3 is CASSLIGQAYGYTF. The CDR3 DNA sequence: TGTGCCAGTAGTCTAATAGGACAGGCCTATGGCTACACCTTC. The full variable domain, in which reference TRBV19 and TRBJ1-2 provide the parts outside the CDR3, is DGGITQSPKYLFRKEGQNVTLSCEQNLNHDAMYWYRQDPGQGLRLIYYSQIVNDFQKGDIAEGYSVSREKKESFPLTVTSAQKNPTAFYLCASSLIGQAYGYTFGSGTRLTVV.

V usage is TRBV10-3 and J usage is TRBJ2-7, with a tentative D call TRBD1 (6 bases). Germline CDR1 is ENHRY and CDR2 is SYGVKD. Trimming shortened V by 6 bases and J by 2 bases, and 17 bases separated the two germline ends. The CDR3 sequence is 15 residues long. CDR3 bases: TGTGCCATCAGCGACTCGACAGGACCGACCTACGAGCAGTACTTC. Its protein product is CAISDSTGPTYEQYF.

This clone was recorded only once. The chain combines TRBV11-2 with TRBJ1-2; possibly TRBD1 for D (5 bases). This CDR3 contains 15 residues. Germline lookup yields CDR1 SGHAT and CDR2 FQNNGV. The germline V and J ends were trimmed by 3 bases and 3 bases, with 14 bases remaining between them. CDR3 loop: CASSFGRQGHYGYTF. In DNA form, the CDR3 reads TGTGCCAGCAGCTTCGGAAGGCAGGGACACTATGGCTACACCTTC.

This chain links TRBV12-5 with TRBJ1-2, with unresolved D. CDR1 LGHNT and CDR2 FRNRAP come from the germline V gene. The CDR3 is made up of 13 amino acids. Trimming stripped 0 bases from V and 10 bases from J, with 12 bases between. Here the CDR3 reads CASGLVQGDTYTF. The CDR3 DNA reads as TGTGCTAGTGGTTTGGTACAAGGAGATACCTACACCTTC.

V gene TRBV18 combines with J gene TRBJ2-5; D not certain. CDR3 length equals 13 residues. CDR1 and CDR2 (germline): KGHSH, LQKENI. With 6 bases removed from V and 2 bases from J, the gap between germline ends came to 10 bases. For the CDR3, the DNA is TGTGCCAGCTCTGGTGACGGTCAAGAGACCCAGTACTTC. This translates into CASSGDGQETQYF.

The rearrangement uses TRBV4-2 and TRBJ2-1; D is undetermined. The CDR3 is 13 residues long. The V end was cut by 2 bases, the J end by 7 bases, with 9 bases between. Per germline, CDR1 LGHNA and CDR2 YNFKEQ. The CDR3 nucleotides read TGTGCCAGCAGCCAACCCCGGGTAAATGAGCAGTTCTTC. Translating gives CASSQPRVNEQFF.

This clone is a singleton in its sample. V usage is TRBV7-9 and J usage is TRBJ2-7; no reliable D call. V lost 1 base, J lost 2 bases, and 3 bases lay in between. Germline CDR1 reads SEHNR; CDR2 reads FQNEAQ (reference sequence). CDR3 length: 12 residues. DNA of the CDR3: TGTGCCAGCAGCTTAGTTGCCTACGAGCAGTACTTC. Encoded protein: CASSLVAYEQYF.

This chain's CDR3 is CASSVGKARNTEAFF. The CDR3, as DNA: TGTGCCAGCAGCGTAGGTAAGGCGAGGAACACTGAAGCTTTCTTT. The V call is TRBV9, the J call TRBJ1-1, with D unclear. The CDR3 consists of 15 residues. CDR1 and CDR2 from the germline V gene are SGDLS and YYNGEE. V lost 0 bases and J 1 base, leaving 10 bases between the germline ends.

The chain combines TRBV10-3 with TRBJ2-3; possibly TRBD2 for D (5 bases). Germline V CDR1 and CDR2: ENHRY, SYGVKD. The CDR3 loop spans 15 amino acids. V was shortened by 8 bases and J by 0 bases, with 15 bases between the two germline ends. CDR3 in amino acids: CAISPERASTDTQYF. The CDR3 nucleotides are TGTGCCATCTCTCCGGAGAGGGCTAGCACAGATACGCAGTATTTT.

The chain recombines TRBV10-3 with TRBJ2-2; no clear D gene. With 0 bases removed from V and 7 bases from J, the gap between germline ends came to 9 bases. This CDR3 comprises 14 residues. Germline V gives CDR1 ENHRY, CDR2 SYGVKD. The CDR3 bases are TGTGCCATCAGTGAGTCGAACTGGGGCGGGGAGCTGTTTTTT. Translated, it gives CAISESNWGGELFF.